The clone carrying this T cell receptor (beta chain) was counted between two and nine times. The antigen is not known. V lost 3 bases and J 6 bases, leaving 9 bases between the germline ends. There are 13 residues in the CDR3. Germline V gene lookup returns CDR1 MNHEY and CDR2 SVGAGI. The assay was immunoSEQ multiplex PCR, and TCRdb's table has in-frame clones only and misses some. The table has approximately 130,000 clones, roughly 82% seen once. This specimen comes from a study of T cell responses to AZD1222 COVID-19 vaccine. Study observations and caveats: Clonal diversity may have been underestimated in mostly white British donors.

Sequences were derived from peripheral blood, sampled 28 days after the second AZD1222 dose. The V gene is TRBV6-5, the J gene TRBJ2-1, with TRBD2 as a possible D gene (5 bases). The sequence was collected from an adult who received the AZD1222 COVID-19 vaccine. The CDR3 sequence: CASSYLGSNEQFF. For the CDR3, the DNA is TGTGCCAGCAGTTATTTGGGGAGCAATGAGCAGTTCTTC.